This TCR beta chain stems from a study of patients and donors after allogeneic stem cell transplantation. TCRdb reprocessed the RT-PCR reads with MiXCR, giving one entry per CDR3 protein. The sample shows about 960,000 distinct CDR3 sequences, roughly 18% of them seen only once. The sample was blood, either unsorted or a sorted T cell fraction (not recorded which). This TCR derives from a human donor who was either an allogeneic HSCT recipient or a stem cell or donor lymphocyte infusion donor (not recorded which). It is not recorded whose cells these are; they may come from a transplant donor.

CDR3 amino acids: CASSPSPGGQANEKLFF. CDR3 bases: TGTGCCAGCAGCCCCTCTCCGGGAGGACAGGCTAATGAAAAACTGTTTTTT. The V call is TRBV25-1, the J call TRBJ1-4; the match to TRBD1 covers 7 bases. J lost 3 bases, V lost 6 bases, and 13 bases had no gene match. CDR1 and CDR2 from the germline V gene are MGHDK and SYGVNS. The CDR3 is 17 amino acids.